One and the same sample provided the 15 T cell receptor beta chains below, sequenced in a study of T cells in Graves' hyperthyroidism and ophthalmopathy. RNA transcripts yielded amplified TCR beta CDR3 regions. The TCR CDR3 was amplified in a first-round RT-PCR using the HTBI primer set. One entry per CDR3 protein, called by TCRdb with MiXCR from the multiplex PCR reads. The sample carries about 300,000 distinct CDR3 sequences, roughly 15% recorded once. The source material was blood. Receptors originate from a woman younger than 45 with Graves' hyperthyroidism that later progressed to Graves' ophthalmopathy.

In its sample, this clonotype was seen many times. The chain combines TRBV6-6 with TRBJ2-5; D is perhaps TRBD2 (6 bases). V lost 0 bases to trimming and J lost 1 base, with 9 bases between them. Germline CDR1 MNHNY, CDR2 SVGAGI (reference sequence). This CDR3 region has 15 residues. The CDR3 sequence is CASSYSMGGQETQYF. The CDR3 nucleotides read TGTGCCAGCAGTTACTCGATGGGGGGCCAAGAGACCCAGTACTTC.

In regard to this clonotype: A read error is possible here, since a much larger clone lies one base away. The rearrangement links TRBV6-1 to TRBJ2-1, with D possibly being TRBD1 or TRBD2 (5 bases each). V gave up 6 bases and J gave up 9 bases, with 21 bases separating them. CDR1 and CDR2 from the germline V gene are MNHNS and SASEGT. The CDR3 contains 15 residues. The chain's CDR3 is CASRSQGPLRAEQFF. The CDR3 DNA reads TGTGCCAGCAGGTCTCAGGGACCCCTACGAGCTGAGCAGTTCTTC.

This clonotype showed up just a few times. The rearrangement uses TRBV11-3 and TRBJ2-2; tentative D call: TRBD2 (5 bases). This CDR3 has 13 amino acids. With 3 bases removed from V and 7 bases from J, the gap between germline ends came to 9 bases. Germline values: CDR1 SGHNT, CDR2 YENEEA. The CDR3 region has the DNA TGTGCCAGCAGCTTCTCGGAGGTCGGGGAGCTGTTTTTT. This codes for CASSFSEVGELFF.

The table lists this clonotype with many counts. The chain combines TRBV27 with TRBJ1-2; 8 positions agree with TRBD1. The J segment lost 8 bases and the V segment lost 6 bases, leaving 17 bases of the junction unmatched. The V gene's germline CDR1 is MNHEY and CDR2 SMNVEV (reference sequence). This CDR3 is built from 16 residues. CDR3 DNA sequence: TGTGCCAGCAGACCCTTGCGCGCAGGGGGCGATAAAGGCTACACCTTC. It encodes CASRPLRAGGDKGYTF.

Only a few counts were recorded for this clonotype. One junction end disagrees with the germline gene, perhaps due to a read error. This chain connects TRBV20-1 to TRBJ1-2; D call uncertain. Germline lookup yields CDR1 DFQATT and CDR2 SNEGSKA (reference sequence). The CDR3 spans 9 residues. CDR3 residues: CSAVIQTAF. The CDR3, as DNA: TGCAGTGCGGTGATCCAGACCGCCTTC.

This clonotype has at least ten counts. The V call is TRBV20-1, the J call TRBJ2-5; 11 nucleotides match TRBD2. The CDR3 consists of 17 residues. Germline CDR1 is DFQATT and CDR2 is SNEGSKA (reference sequence). CDR3 DNA sequence: TGCAGCCGGTGCGTGGAAGTTAGCGGGAGGGCCCCCCCTGTTGAGTACTTC. Translation gives CSRCVEVSGRAPPVEYF.

The chain links TRBV28 to TRBJ2-2; D ambiguous. Germline assignment: CDR1 MDHEN and CDR2 SYDVKM. V was trimmed by 10 bases and J by 7 bases, leaving 19 bases between them. This CDR3 spans 14 amino acids. The CDR3 loop reads CAIATRRSGGELFF. CDR3 nucleotide sequence: TGTGCCATCGCAACCAGACGATCGGGCGGGGAGCTGTTTTTT.

Many counts were recorded for this clonotype. This chain joins TRBV7-3 and TRBJ2-2; 7 bases fit TRBD2. The V segment lost 5 bases and the J segment 8 bases; nucleotides outside the gene matches: 17. Germline CDR1 SGHTA, CDR2 FQGTGA. The CDR3 consists of 17 residues. This chain's CDR3 is CASSPSGGSHPRGELFF. The CDR3 nucleotides read TGTGCCAGCAGCCCTTCGGGCGGGAGCCACCCCAGAGGGGAGCTGTTTTTT.

This clonotype was picked up many times. The CDR3 coding sequence is TGTGCCAGCAGTCCCCAGCTGAACACTGAAGCTTTCTTT. Amino acid sequence: CASSPQLNTEAFF. This chain joins TRBV12-3 or TRBV12-4 and TRBJ1-1; no reliable D call. Trimming left V 5 bases short and J 0 bases short, with 7 bases between. The CDR3 loop spans 13 amino acids.

This clonotype was detected many times. The chain employs TRBV28 and TRBJ2-4; D not resolved. The length of the CDR3 is 15 residues. Germline lookup yields CDR1 MDHEN and CDR2 SYDVKM. Trimming pared 4 bases from V and 0 bases from J, leaving 10 bases between. CDR3 sequence (DNA): TGTGCCAGCAGTTCCCCCACATTAGCCAAAAACATTCAGTACTTC. Its translation: CASSSPTLAKNIQYF. The full variable domain, rest sourced from reference TRBV28 and TRBJ2-4, is DVKVTQSSRYLVKRTGEKVFLECVQDMDHENMFWYRQDPGLGLRLIYFSYDVKMKEKGDIPEGYSVSREKKERFSLILESASTNQTSMYLCASSSPTLAKNIQYFGAGTRLSVL.

At least ten counts were recorded for this clonotype. The chain couples TRBV28 to TRBJ1-5; TRBD1 matches 7 bases. V was pared by 2 bases and J by 5 bases, with 3 bases of the junction left unmatched. The CDR3 has 14 amino acids. The germline V gene has CDR1 MDHEN and CDR2 SYDVKM. CDR3 coding DNA: TGTGCCAGCAGTTTAAGGCAGGGGGATCAGCCCCAGCATTTT. Its protein is CASSLRQGDQPQHF.

The chain carries TRBV25-1 and TRBJ2-5; D perhaps matches TRBD1 (6 bases). The V and J ends lost 3 bases and 3 bases respectively, with 11 bases between them. The CDR3 has 14 residues. From germline, CDR1 is MGHDK and CDR2 SYGVNS. The CDR3 protein is CASSDLQGEETQYF. For the CDR3, the DNA is TGTGCCAGCAGTGACCTACAGGGTGAAGAGACCCAGTACTTC.

This clonotype was seen many times. The J gene is TRBJ1-1, the V gene TRBV7-9; 10 nucleotides match TRBD1. J was trimmed by 4 bases and V by 4 bases; bases with no gene match: 9. Germline values: CDR1 SEHNR, CDR2 FQNEAQ (reference sequence). This CDR3 is 16 amino acids long. Here the CDR3 reads CASSSRDRGLSTEAFF. CDR3 in DNA: TGTGCCAGCAGCTCCCGGGACAGGGGCCTCAGCACTGAAGCTTTCTTT.

This clonotype showed up many times. The chain links TRBV7-2 to TRBJ2-3; D unresolved. Trimming pared 5 bases from V and 0 bases from J, leaving 3 bases between. Germline V gene sequence: CDR1 SGHTA, CDR2 FQGNSA. The CDR3 is 12 amino acids. This chain's CDR3 is CASSQSTDTQYF. CDR3 DNA sequence: TGTGCCAGCAGCCAAAGCACAGATACGCAGTATTTT.

Points on this clonotype: The germline gene is not matched at one end of the junction; a read error may be the cause. The chain joins TRBV4-1 to TRBJ2-3; D is unclear. Germline assignment: CDR1 MGHRA and CDR2 YSYEKL. The CDR3 loop spans 12 amino acids. The CDR3 is CASSQDSGWQYF. In DNA form, the CDR3 reads TGTGCCAGCAGCCAAGATTCAGGTTGGCAGTATTTT.